These 26 T cell receptor beta chains share one sample of origin, sequenced in a study of CD8+ T cells in alopecia areata. Extraction of RNA preceded its reverse transcription into cDNA, which served as the sequencing template. Here immunoSEQ multiplex PCR was the method, and the copy in TCRdb shows in-frame clones only, minus some. Counted here are 180,000 or so clones, 63% occurring once; the ten biggest clones make up 1.5% to 2%. The sample in question was CD4+ T cells sorted from blood, obtained at week 0. The receptors shown here come from a human donor with alopecia areata.

This clone came up a few times. The chain employs TRBV29-1 and TRBJ2-7; D possibly corresponds to TRBD2 (6 bases). This CDR3 contains 14 residues. Looked up from germline, CDR1 is SQVTM and CDR2 is ANQGSEA. V was cut by 4 bases and J by 2 bases, with 15 bases left in between. The CDR3 is CSVVRAEGTYEQYF. For the CDR3, the DNA is TGCAGCGTTGTCAGAGCGGAGGGGACCTACGAGCAGTACTTC.

DNA of the CDR3: TGTGCCAGCAGTGACGGACTGGACGAGCAGTACTTC. Translation gives CASSDGLDEQYF. The chain combines TRBV2 with TRBJ2-7; tentative D call: TRBD2 (5 bases). The CDR3 contains 12 residues. V shed 3 bases and J shed 5 bases, with 8 bases lying between them. Germline V lookup: CDR1 SNHLY, CDR2 FYNNEI.

The CDR3 is CASSEALRGRYEQYF. CDR3 in DNA: TGTGCCAGCAGTGAAGCGCTTCGTGGAAGGTACGAGCAGTACTTC. The chain couples TRBV2 to TRBJ2-7; D ambiguous. V was cut by 0 bases and J by 4 bases, with 13 bases left in between. The length of the CDR3 is 15 residues. The germline CDR1 and CDR2 sequences are SNHLY and FYNNEI.

The V call is TRBV30, the J call TRBJ2-3, with TRBD2 identical over 9 bases. The ends lost 2 bases at V and 3 bases at J; junction bases unmatched: 6. This CDR3 contains 15 residues. Germline V gene sequence: CDR1 GTSNPN, CDR2 SVGIG (reference sequence). CDR3 amino acids: CAWSRASGETDTQYF. CDR3 nucleotides: TGTGCCTGGAGTCGAGCTAGCGGGGAGACAGATACGCAGTATTTT.

This chain connects TRBV7-3 to TRBJ2-5; 7 bases fit TRBD2. V lost 5 bases, J lost 3 bases, and 24 bases stayed unmatched. The CDR3 runs to 20 residues. Germline V gene data show CDR1 as SGHTA and CDR2 as FQGTGA. DNA for the CDR3: TGTGCCAGCAGCCCAAATCCACCCCTGGACCGACTAGCCATAAAAGAGACCCAGTACTTC. This gives the protein CASSPNPPLDRLAIKETQYF.

The DNA of the CDR3 is TGTGCCAGCGGGGGAGGGTACGAGCAGTACTTC. Protein product: CASGGGYEQYF. The genes are TRBV2 and TRBJ2-7; 7 nucleotides line up with TRBD2. Trimming took 8 bases from V and 4 from J; bases not matched to a gene: 2. The CDR3 extends over 11 amino acids. Germline assignment: CDR1 SNHLY and CDR2 FYNNEI. The whole variable domain, remainder taken from reference TRBV2 and TRBJ2-7, is EPEVTQTPSHQVTQMGQEVILRCVPISNHLYFYWYRQILGQKVEFLVSFYNNEISEKSEIFDDQFSVERPDGSNFTLKIRSTKLEDSAMYFCASGGGYEQYFGPGTRLTVT.

The V call is TRBV5-6, the J call TRBJ2-5, with 9 bases lining up with TRBD2. Per the germline V gene, CDR1 is SGHDT and CDR2 is YYEEEE. This CDR3 has 16 amino acids. The V gene end was trimmed by 0 bases and the J gene end by 4 bases; junction bases not matched to a gene: 7. The CDR3 protein is CASSLVAGGPRETQYF. The DNA for the CDR3 is TGTGCCAGCAGCTTGGTTGCGGGGGGGCCGAGAGAGACCCAGTACTTC. Complete variable domain (other parts from reference TRBV5-6 and TRBJ2-5): DAGVTQSPTHLIKTRGQQVTLRCSPKSGHDTVSWYQQALGQGPQFIFQYYEEEERQRGNFPDRFSGHQFPNYSSELNVNALLLGDSALYLCASSLVAGGPRETQYFGPGTRLLVL.

This clone was observed once. The chain uses TRBV20-1 and TRBJ2-4; D unresolved. Germline V lookup: CDR1 DFQATT, CDR2 SNEGSKA (reference sequence). The CDR3 is 11 amino acids. The germline V and J ends were trimmed by 3 bases and 7 bases, with 7 bases remaining between them. The CDR3 bases are TGCAGTGCTAGGGCTGGGAACATTCAGTACTTC. Translated, it gives CSARAGNIQYF.

This chain connects TRBV30 to TRBJ2-1; no clear D gene. The CDR3 is 11 residues long. Per germline, CDR1 GTSNPN and CDR2 SVGIG (reference sequence). Trimming removed 2 bases from V and 3 bases from J, with 2 bases in between. CDR3: CAWSYYNEQFF. CDR3 coding DNA: TGTGCCTGGAGTTACTACAATGAGCAGTTCTTC.

This clone was observed a single time. The chain is built from TRBV19 and TRBJ2-5, with D uncertain. V lost 10 bases to trimming and J lost 2 bases, with 8 bases between them. This CDR3 comprises 11 residues. Germline-derived CDR1 and CDR2 are LNHDA and SQIVND (reference sequence). CDR3 sequence reads: CATGQQETQYF. CDR3 DNA: TGTGCCACGGGCCAACAAGAGACCCAGTACTTC.

V usage is TRBV29-1 and J usage is TRBJ2-3; D perhaps matches TRBD1 (6 bases). Trimming removed 4 bases at V and 0 bases at J, with 8 bases between. The CDR3 is made up of 13 amino acids. Germline values: CDR1 SQVTM, CDR2 ANQGSEA. The CDR3 DNA is TGCAGCGTTGGGGGGCTTAGCACAGATACGCAGTATTTT. The encoded protein is CSVGGLSTDTQYF.

This chain links TRBV7-3 with TRBJ2-3; the D gene is possibly TRBD2 (6 bases). Germline loops: CDR1 SGHTA, CDR2 FQGTGA. Trimming removed 4 bases from V and 2 bases from J, with 10 bases in between. The CDR3 loop spans 14 amino acids. CDR3 residues: CASSSGLPTDTQYF. CDR3 coding DNA: TGTGCCAGCAGCTCGGGACTTCCCACAGATACGCAGTATTTT.

The rearrangement joins TRBV27 to TRBJ2-3, with D perhaps matching TRBD1 (5 bases). Germline V gives CDR1 MNHEY, CDR2 SMNVEV (reference sequence). The CDR3 consists of 15 residues. With 3 bases removed from V and 0 bases from J, the gap between germline ends came to 10 bases. The CDR3 here is CASSFQGMSTDTQYF. The CDR3 coding sequence is TGTGCCAGCAGTTTCCAGGGAATGAGCACAGATACGCAGTATTTT.

The chain employs TRBV5-6 and TRBJ2-7; 9 nucleotides agree with TRBD1. V lost 3 bases to trimming and J lost 3 bases; unmatched junction nucleotides: 4. The CDR3 extends over 14 amino acids. Germline lookup yields CDR1 SGHDT and CDR2 YYEEEE. This chain's CDR3 is CASSSRTGDYEQYF. CDR3 coding DNA: TGTGCCAGCAGCTCAAGGACAGGGGACTACGAGCAGTACTTC.

V usage is TRBV30 and J usage is TRBJ1-4; the D is unclear. This CDR3 is built from 13 residues. Germline V CDR1 and CDR2: GTSNPN, SVGIG (reference sequence). V was pared by 8 bases and J by 8 bases, with 18 bases between. As DNA, the CDR3 is TGTGCCACTGGGCCTCCAGGAGGAGAAAAACTGTTTTTT. Protein sequence: CATGPPGGEKLFF.

The rearrangement joins TRBV29-1 to TRBJ1-2; no definite D call. Trimming took off 6 bases at V and 6 bases at J, with 11 bases between the two ends. Germline CDR1 SQVTM, CDR2 ANQGSEA. The CDR3 extends over 11 amino acids. The CDR3 loop is CSVGPADGYTF. DNA for the CDR3: TGCAGCGTCGGCCCGGCGGATGGCTACACCTTC.

This clone was picked up one time. V is TRBV15 and J is TRBJ1-2; no firm D call. CDR1 and CDR2 (germline): LNHNV, YYDKDF (reference sequence). This CDR3 region has 15 residues. Trimming removed 0 bases at V and 0 bases at J, with 8 bases between. The DNA for the CDR3 is TGTGCCACCAGCAGAGATTTTGCGGCTAACTATGGCTACACCTTC. Translating it yields CATSRDFAANYGYTF.

The chain recombines TRBV30 with TRBJ1-6, with 7 bases fitting TRBD1. This CDR3 has 16 amino acids. In germline, CDR1 is GTSNPN, CDR2 SVGIG (reference sequence). The ends lost 0 bases at V and 9 bases at J; junction bases unmatched: 11. CDR3 sequence reads: CAWSVQERGRGSPLHF. For the CDR3, the DNA is TGTGCCTGGAGTGTACAGGAGAGGGGGCGCGGTTCACCCCTCCACTTT.

This clone turned up a few times. The CDR3 spells CASSLFRQNYEQYF. As DNA, the CDR3 is TGTGCCAGCAGCTTATTTCGGCAGAACTACGAGCAGTACTTC. The chain recombines TRBV7-2 with TRBJ2-7; D is unclear. V lost 2 bases, J lost 3 bases, and 11 bases lay in between. The germline V gene has CDR1 SGHTA and CDR2 FQGNSA. The CDR3 contains 14 residues.

This clone was recorded many times. V is TRBV9 and J is TRBJ2-7, with D possibly being TRBD2 (5 bases). The CDR3 totals 14 residues. Trimming took off 0 bases at V and 7 bases at J, with 14 bases between the two ends. Germline V lookup: CDR1 SGDLS, CDR2 YYNGEE. DNA of the CDR3: TGTGCCAGCAGCGTAGGCGTAGCGTCCGGGGAGCAGTACTTC. Its translation is CASSVGVASGEQYF.

This clone was counted a few times. Other nucleotide sequences in the sample specify the same CDR3. The J gene is TRBJ2-1, the V gene TRBV29-1; 8 bases match TRBD1. J lost 7 bases, V lost 3 bases, and 5 bases had no gene match. Germline CDR1 reads SQVTM; CDR2 reads ANQGSEA. The CDR3 consists of 13 residues. The CDR3 reads CSVEQGARNEQFF. The CDR3 nucleotides read TGCAGCGTTGAGCAGGGGGCCAGAAATGAGCAGTTCTTC.

The chain combines TRBV30 with TRBJ2-3; maybe TRBD2 (5 bases). The CDR3 totals 15 residues. V was pared by 2 bases and J by 2 bases, with 14 bases between. Germline V lookup: CDR1 GTSNPN, CDR2 SVGIG (reference sequence). The CDR3 region is CAWSHRGSLTDTQYF. The CDR3 nucleotides are TGTGCCTGGAGTCACCGGGGTTCCCTCACAGATACGCAGTATTTT. Full variable domain (rest looked up from reference TRBV30 and TRBJ2-3): SQTIHQWPATLVQPVGSPLSLECTVEGTSNPNLYWYRQAAGRGLQLLFYSVGIGQISSEVPQNLSASRPQDRQFILSSKKLLLSDSGFYLCAWSHRGSLTDTQYFGPGTRLTVL.

V gene TRBV6-5 combines with J gene TRBJ1-4; TRBD1 is a possible D gene (6 bases). V shed 8 bases and J shed 8 bases, with 18 bases lying between them. Per the germline V gene, CDR1 is MNHEY and CDR2 is SVGAGI. This CDR3 has 14 residues. The CDR3 bases are TGTGCCAGCGGAGTCACAGGGCGAAGCGAAAAACTGTTTTTT. It translates to CASGVTGRSEKLFF.

This sequence joins TRBV7-2 and TRBJ2-2, with 10 bases lining up with TRBD1. The CDR3 spans 16 residues. Trimming cost V 5 bases and J 5 bases; bases outside gene matches: 8. Germline V gene lookup returns CDR1 SGHTA and CDR2 FQGNSA. This chain's CDR3 is CASSARQGAGTGELFF. The CDR3 bases are TGTGCCAGCAGCGCACGACAGGGGGCGGGAACCGGGGAGCTGTTTTTT.

Only a few counts were recorded for this clone. The chain links TRBV6-5 to TRBJ2-5, with TRBD2 as a possible D gene (7 bases). This CDR3 has 15 amino acids. V was cut by 2 bases and J by 4 bases, with 14 bases left in between. Germline CDR1 reads MNHEY; CDR2 reads SVGAGI. For the CDR3, the DNA is TGTGCCAGCAGTTACGGGGGGGGGCCTTTAGAGACCCAGTACTTC. Translating gives CASSYGGGPLETQYF.

The genes are TRBV6-5 and TRBJ1-1; D is perhaps TRBD1 (5 bases). This CDR3 spans 14 amino acids. Germline CDR1 and CDR2: MNHEY and SVGAGI. V lost 6 bases and J lost 4, with 15 bases in between. The CDR3 loop reads CASSLNPGGTEAFF. The CDR3 DNA is TGTGCCAGCAGCTTAAACCCCGGGGGCACTGAAGCTTTCTTT.